Each of the 19 T cell receptor beta chains below was sequenced from the same sample in a study of control samples from healthy donors and cancer patients. TCRdb's copy holds only in-frame clones and misses some; the assay was immunoSEQ multiplex PCR. Of 100,000 to 150,000 clones in the sample, around 93% were seen once. The material sequenced was blood. The receptors stem from a woman aged 45-59 years in good health.

The rearrangement links TRBV4-2 to TRBJ1-3, with D possibly matching TRBD1 (5 bases). Germline CDR1 reads LGHNA; CDR2 reads YNFKEQ. The CDR3 is 14 amino acids. V was cut by 6 bases and J by 4 bases, with 13 bases left in between. The CDR3 coding sequence is TGTGCCAGCAGGTCAGGGACCAAAGGAAACACCATATATTTT. This sequence encodes CASRSGTKGNTIYF.

CDR3 residues: CASSKLRSRWAFF. CDR3 coding DNA: TGTGCCAGCAGCAAACTCCGGAGTAGGTGGGCTTTCTTT. This rearrangement joins TRBV11-1 to TRBJ1-1; D is unresolved. The CDR3 has 13 residues. V lost 5 bases to trimming and J lost 11 bases, with 18 bases between them. The germline V gene encodes CDR1 SGHAT and CDR2 FQDESV (reference sequence).

CDR3 residues: CASSLDLATEAFF. The DNA of the CDR3 is TGCGCCAGCAGCCTGGACCTGGCCACTGAAGCTTTCTTT. V gene TRBV5-1 combines with J gene TRBJ1-1; no clear D. Trimming removed 4 bases at V and 4 bases at J, with 11 bases between. Looked up from germline, CDR1 is SGHRS and CDR2 is YFSETQ. CDR3 length: 13 amino acids.

This chain uses TRBV10-2 with TRBJ2-1; 8 bases match TRBD1. The CDR3 loop spans 16 amino acids. Germline V gives CDR1 WSHSY, CDR2 SAAADI. Trimming cost V 6 bases and J 7 bases; bases outside gene matches: 14. The CDR3 DNA follows: TGCGCCAGCAGACCACCGGGACAGGCTTATGTTAATGAGCAGTTCTTC. Its protein product is CASRPPGQAYVNEQFF.

The V gene is TRBV5-1, the J gene TRBJ2-1; 9 positions match TRBD1. The CDR3 contains 15 residues. Germline CDR1 reads SGHRS; CDR2 reads YFSETQ. V lost 0 bases and J lost 8; bases outside the gene matches: 6. This CDR3 is CASSLVGQGYDEQFF. CDR3 nucleotides: TGCGCCAGCAGCTTGGTGGGACAGGGATACGATGAGCAGTTCTTC.

This rearrangement joins TRBV3-1 (or the pseudogene TRBV3-2) to TRBJ1-5, with TRBD1 matching over 8 bases. Germline CDR1 and CDR2: LGHDT and YNNKEL (reference sequence). The CDR3 has 15 amino acids. Germline trimming cut 2 bases from V and 3 bases from J; bases unmatched to any gene: 3. CDR3 in amino acids: CASSQQGAYNQPQHF. In DNA form, the CDR3 reads TGTGCCAGCAGCCAACAGGGGGCTTACAATCAGCCCCAGCATTTT.

The chain is built from TRBV23-1 and TRBJ1-2; 8 bases fit TRBD1. TRBV23-1 is known as an ORF, though its function is uncertain. CDR3 length: 16 residues. V lost 2 bases and J lost 6; bases outside the gene matches: 11. CDR3 nucleotide sequence: TGCGCCAGCAGTCAAGGGGAGGACAGGGAACGTCATGGCTACACCTTC. Protein product: CASSQGEDRERHGYTF.

This clone was detected once. J is TRBJ1-4 and V is TRBV19; TRBD1 is a possible D gene (6 bases). Germline V CDR1 and CDR2: LNHDA, SQIVND (reference sequence). Trimming removed 5 bases at V and 8 bases at J, with 9 bases between. The CDR3 totals 12 residues. This chain's CDR3 is CASSQGREKLFF. The CDR3 DNA sequence: TGTGCCAGTAGTCAGGGGAGGGAAAAACTGTTTTTT.

The V call is TRBV30, the J call TRBJ1-5, with 9 bases identical to TRBD1. CDR1 is GTSNPN, CDR2 SVGIG, per germline (reference sequence). V lost 0 bases to trimming and J lost 7 bases; unmatched junction nucleotides: 13. The CDR3 has 17 amino acids. The CDR3 DNA sequence: TGTGCCTGGAGTGTGACTACCGGGACAGGGAGAAGCCAGCCCCAGCATTTT. It is translated as CAWSVTTGTGRSQPQHF.

The V and J genes are TRBV5-1 and TRBJ1-1; a possible D gene is TRBD1 (5 bases). The CDR3 is 15 amino acids. The ends were cut back, 0 bases at V and 1 base at J, with 10 bases in the middle. Per the germline V gene, CDR1 is SGHRS and CDR2 is YFSETQ. The CDR3 sequence: CASSLDRTQNTEAFF. The CDR3 DNA is TGCGCCAGCAGCTTGGATCGGACACAGAACACTGAAGCTTTCTTT. Together with reference TRBV5-1 and TRBJ1-1, the CDR3 gives the full variable domain: KAGVTQTPRYLIKTRGQQVTLSCSPISGHRSVSWYQQTPGQGLQFLFEYFSETQRNKGNFPGRFSGRQFSNSRSEMNVSTLELGDSALYLCASSLDRTQNTEAFFGQGTRLTVV.

The chain employs TRBV19 and TRBJ1-2; the D is unclear. V dropped 1 base and J dropped 4 bases, with 13 bases sitting between them. The CDR3 length is 15 residues. The germline V gene encodes CDR1 LNHDA and CDR2 SQIVND (reference sequence). This chain's CDR3 is CASSIGTAFLYGYTF. The DNA of the CDR3 is TGTGCCAGTAGTATAGGTACCGCGTTCCTCTATGGCTACACCTTC.

J is TRBJ2-1 and V is TRBV3-1 (or the pseudogene TRBV3-2); 9 nucleotides line up with TRBD2. J lost 5 bases, V lost 4 bases, and 9 bases had no gene match. Germline CDR1 and CDR2: LGHDT and YNNKEL (reference sequence). The CDR3 has 16 amino acids. CDR3 sequence reads: CASSRISGRSHNEQFF. Written as DNA, the CDR3 is TGTGCCAGCAGCCGAATCAGCGGGAGGTCCCACAATGAGCAGTTCTTC.

The chain joins TRBV2 to TRBJ2-3, with 8 nucleotides matching TRBD2. CDR3 size: 14 residues. Germline V CDR1 and CDR2: SNHLY, FYNNEI. J gave up 5 bases and V 6 bases, and 7 bases lay outside the gene matches. CDR3 DNA: TGTGCCAGCAGCCGACTAGCGCAAGGAGATACGCAGTATTTT. Amino acid sequence: CASSRLAQGDTQYF. Full variable domain (missing parts from reference TRBV2 and TRBJ2-3): EPEVTQTPSHQVTQMGQEVILRCVPISNHLYFYWYRQILGQKVEFLVSFYNNEISEKSEIFDDQFSVERPDGSNFTLKIRSTKLEDSAMYFCASSRLAQGDTQYFGPGTRLTVL.

This rearrangement joins TRBV11-2 to TRBJ2-7; no clear D gene. Trimming removed 5 bases at V and 0 bases at J, with 2 bases between. The CDR3 totals 11 residues. CDR1 SGHAT and CDR2 FQNNGV come from the germline V gene. The chain's CDR3 is CASSVSYEQYF. The CDR3 coding sequence is TGTGCCAGCAGCGTCTCCTACGAGCAGTACTTC.

J is TRBJ2-1 and V is TRBV29-1, with D maybe TRBD1 (6 bases). Trimming took 6 bases from V and 6 from J, leaving 18 bases between them. The V gene's germline CDR1 is SQVTM and CDR2 ANQGSEA. The CDR3 length is 14 residues. Here the CDR3 reads CSVARGTRSNEQFF. In DNA form, the CDR3 reads TGCAGCGTCGCCAGGGGAACTAGATCCAATGAGCAGTTCTTC.

The chain carries TRBV30 and TRBJ2-7; D is ambiguous. Germline V gene lookup returns CDR1 GTSNPN and CDR2 SVGIG (reference sequence). The CDR3 sequence is 11 residues long. The V end was cut by 1 base, the J end by 3 bases, with 4 bases between. The chain's CDR3 is CAWSESYEQYF. CDR3 nucleotide sequence: TGTGCCTGGAGTGAAAGCTACGAGCAGTACTTC.

The chain combines TRBV19 with TRBJ2-3, with a weak D call TRBD1 (7 bases). Trimming shortened V by 3 bases and J by 4 bases, and 14 bases separated the two germline ends. The CDR3 is 15 residues long. Germline V gives CDR1 LNHDA, CDR2 SQIVND (reference sequence). CDR3 sequence reads: CASSIGGGGADTQYF. For the CDR3, the DNA is TGTGCCAGTAGTATTGGCGGAGGGGGCGCAGATACGCAGTATTTT.

The rearrangement uses TRBV5-1 and TRBJ2-7; tentatively, D is TRBD2 (6 bases). V was cut by 4 bases and J by 1 base, with 15 bases left in between. CDR1 and CDR2 from the germline V gene are SGHRS and YFSETQ. This CDR3 has 15 amino acids. As DNA, the CDR3 is TGCGCCAGCAGCCTTTCGGGAGTTTTTTCCTACGAGCAGTACTTC. As protein: CASSLSGVFSYEQYF.

This chain connects TRBV7-8 to TRBJ2-7; perhaps D is TRBD1 or TRBD2 (5 bases each). The V end was cut by 1 base, the J end by 5 bases, with 12 bases between. The CDR3 runs 14 residues. The V gene's germline CDR1 is SGHVS and CDR2 FQNEAQ. The CDR3 DNA sequence: TGTGCCAGCAGCTTAGACACGGGGCAGAACGAGCAGTACTTC. Translated: CASSLDTGQNEQYF. Full variable domain (remainder filled in from reference TRBV7-8 and TRBJ2-7): GAGVSQSPRYKVAKRGQDVALRCDPISGHVSLFWYQQALGQGPEFLTYFQNEAQLDKSGLPSDRFFAERPEGSVSTLKIQRTQQEDSAVYLCASSLDTGQNEQYFGPGTRLTVT.